Sequencing of this TCR beta chain was carried out in a study of identical twins. The CDR3 covers 15 residues. In germline, CDR1 is SGHAT, CDR2 FQNNGV. Trimming cost V 5 bases and J 1 base, with 14 bases left between them. TCRdb re-called the 5' RACE reads through MiXCR, storing one row per CDR3 protein. Of hundreds of thousands of distinct CDR3 sequences detected, over 9% appear once; the ten largest clones hold around 1.5%. Each donor was a healthy Caucasian. Concerning this clonotype itself: The antigen is unknown.

Study findings and constraints: Fewer insertions were carried by abundant cord blood beta clonotypes, but none was seen in memory repertoires. Analyses of zero insertions could be partly confounded by invariant MAIT and iNKT cells.

The sample was also linked to a second study, of yellow fever vaccine responses in identical twins. From that second work: A vaccine T cell response that seemed partly convergent and partly personalized was reported in twins.

The material sequenced was PBMCs. The receptor was derived from a woman in her late teens or twenties in good health. This rearrangement joins TRBV11-2 to TRBJ1-1, with a tentative D call TRBD1 (5 bases). The CDR3 is CASSPMGLWNTEAFF. In nucleotides, the CDR3 is TGTGCCAGCAGCCCTATGGGACTCTGGAACACTGAAGCTTTCTTT.